The next 32 T cell receptor beta chains were all read from a single sample in a study of T cells in Graves' hyperthyroidism and ophthalmopathy. The investigators amplified TCR beta CDR3 regions from RNA transcripts. First-round RT-PCR of the TCR CDR3 relied on the HTBI primer set. Via MiXCR, TCRdb re-called the multiplex PCR reads, giving one row per CDR3 protein. The sample lists about 570,000 distinct CDR3 sequences, just over 45% occurring once. Material for sequencing was peripheral blood or thyroid tissue (not recorded which). The receptors derive from an adult woman with Graves' disease, either hyperthyroidism or ophthalmopathy (not recorded which).

This clonotype was observed many times. V and J are TRBV28 and TRBJ1-4, with D tentatively TRBD1 (5 bases). In germline, CDR1 is MDHEN, CDR2 SYDVKM. The CDR3 has 14 amino acids. Trimming stripped 7 bases from V and 8 bases from J, with 17 bases between. The CDR3 region is CASISGTNREKLFF. In nucleotides, the CDR3 is TGTGCCAGCATTTCCGGGACGAATAGGGAAAAACTGTTTTTT.

This clonotype is a singleton in its sample. J is TRBJ1-2 and V is TRBV2; the D is unclear. Germline values: CDR1 SNHLY, CDR2 FYNNEI. This CDR3 comprises 14 residues. The CDR3 is CDRLAVSPNYGYTF. The CDR3 coding sequence is TGTGACAGATTGGCCGTATCGCCGAACTATGGCTACACCTTC.

This clonotype was detected only once. This sequence joins TRBV2 and TRBJ1-1; 9 bases are a match to TRBD1. This CDR3 has 14 amino acids. Germline V gene lookup returns CDR1 SNHLY and CDR2 FYNNEI. Unmatched junction bases numbered 8, after V lost 10 bases and J lost 2 bases. CDR3 loop: CATSPGQGNTEAFF. CDR3 nucleotide sequence: TGTGCCACGTCCCCGGGACAGGGAAACACTGAAGCTTTCTTT.

The chain links TRBV2 to TRBJ2-7, with D maybe TRBD2 (6 bases). The germline CDR1 and CDR2 sequences are SNHLY and FYNNEI. V was pared by 5 bases and J by 4 bases, with 9 bases between. The CDR3 has 12 amino acids. CDR3 loop: CASSKAGYEQYF. The CDR3 nucleotides read TGTGCCAGCAGTAAGGCGGGGTACGAGCAGTACTTC.

This chain connects TRBV10-3 to TRBJ2-7; 12 positions agree with TRBD1. With 10 bases clipped from V and 6 bases from J, the junction kept 13 bases outside the gene matches. The length of the CDR3 is 15 residues. The germline CDR1 and CDR2 sequences are ENHRY and SYGVKD. CDR3: CASGSTAGQGAEQYF. CDR3 nucleotides: TGTGCCAGCGGATCTACGGCGGGACAGGGGGCCGAGCAGTACTTC.

Many counts were recorded for this clonotype. The chain carries TRBV7-6 and TRBJ1-1, with D possibly TRBD1 on 6 matching bases. Trimming pared 4 bases from V and 2 bases from J, leaving 8 bases between. Germline CDR1 is SGHVS and CDR2 is FNYEAQ. This CDR3 has 13 residues. DNA for the CDR3: TGTGCCAGCAGCTCGGACAGTAACACTGAAGCTTTCTTT. This encodes CASSSDSNTEAFF.

The chain couples TRBV20-1 to TRBJ1-1; no clear D gene. CDR1 DFQATT and CDR2 SNEGSKA come from the germline V gene (reference sequence). The CDR3 is 12 amino acids. The ends were cut back, 1 base at V and 1 base at J, with 4 bases in the middle. The CDR3 DNA reads as TGCAGTGCTAGAGTGCAGAACACTGAAGCTTTCTTT. This sequence encodes CSARVQNTEAFF.

There are many counts of this clonotype. This chain links TRBV4-1 with TRBJ1-4; the D is unclear. There are 15 residues in the CDR3. V shed 1 base and J shed 2 bases, with 8 bases lying between them. Germline CDR1 is MGHRA and CDR2 is YSYEKL. The CDR3 DNA follows: TGCGCCAGCAGCCAAGGTGGGAGGACTAATGAAAAACTGTTTTTT. It specifies CASSQGGRTNEKLFF.

This clonotype has only a few counts. The gene calls are TRBV6-6 and TRBJ2-7; tentatively, D is TRBD2 (5 bases). Germline V CDR1 and CDR2: MNHNY, SVGAGI (reference sequence). The CDR3 totals 15 residues. V lost 6 bases, J lost 5 bases, and 20 bases lay in between. This chain's CDR3 is CASSHGRRRGDEQYF. CDR3 DNA: TGTGCCAGCAGCCACGGACGCCGCCGGGGAGACGAGCAGTACTTC.

This clonotype came up many times. The chain couples TRBV7-6 to TRBJ1-2; 8 bases match TRBD1. The CDR3 length is 17 residues. CDR1 is SGHVS and CDR2 is FNYEAQ in the germline V gene. The V gene end was trimmed by 2 bases and the J gene end by 7 bases; junction bases not matched to a gene: 15. For the CDR3, the DNA is TGTGCCAGCAGCTTAATGACCCCGGGACAGGACCCTTCTGGCTACACCTTC. The encoded protein is CASSLMTPGQDPSGYTF.

The chain combines TRBV10-3 with TRBJ2-7; D remains ambiguous. The length of the CDR3 is 14 residues. Germline V CDR1 and CDR2: ENHRY, SYGVKD. V was clipped by 6 bases and J by 0 bases, with 12 bases between them. The CDR3 reads CAIRPGPNSYEQYF. DNA for the CDR3: TGTGCCATCAGACCCGGGCCCAACTCCTACGAGCAGTACTTC.

This clonotype was recorded at least ten times. The CDR3 DNA follows: TGCAGCGTCGACAGGGGGCTGAACGGCTACACCTTC. It encodes CSVDRGLNGYTF. The genes are TRBV29-1 and TRBJ1-2, with 10 bases fitting TRBD1. The CDR3 spans 12 residues. Germline V gene lookup returns CDR1 SQVTM and CDR2 ANQGSEA. Trimming cost V 6 bases and J 8 bases; bases outside gene matches: 6.

This clonotype has ten or more counts. The chain couples TRBV20-1 to TRBJ1-2; no clear D. CDR3 length equals 11 residues. Germline V gene lookup returns CDR1 DFQATT and CDR2 SNEGSKA (reference sequence). V gave up 6 bases and J gave up 7 bases, with 12 bases separating them. Written as DNA, the CDR3 is TGCAGTGCCCCACTGGGTTCTGGCTACACCTTC. Translation gives CSAPLGSGYTF.

This chain connects TRBV9 to TRBJ1-5; 11 nucleotides align to TRBD1. CDR1 and CDR2 (germline): SGDLS, YYNGEE. The junction had 7 bases not matched to a gene; V was cut back by 3 bases and J by 5 bases. The CDR3 sequence is 16 residues long. The CDR3 DNA sequence: TGTGCCAGCAGCGGAGATGGGACAGGGGGGGATCAGCCCCAGCATTTT. This sequence encodes CASSGDGTGGDQPQHF.

This clonotype was found many times. This rearrangement joins TRBV20-1 to TRBJ1-2, with 7 bases aligning to TRBD1. The germline CDR1 and CDR2 sequences are DFQATT and SNEGSKA (reference sequence). CDR3 length: 15 residues. Unmatched junction bases numbered 6, after V lost 0 bases and J lost 2 bases. The CDR3 reads CSARDSDRPNYGYTF. Here the CDR3 DNA reads TGCAGTGCTAGAGATTCGGACAGGCCCAACTATGGCTACACCTTC.

This chain uses TRBV7-2 with TRBJ1-3; D is possibly TRBD1 (6 bases). Deletions cut 11 bases from V and 7 bases from J, with 18 bases between. The germline CDR1 and CDR2 sequences are SGHTA and FQGNSA. This CDR3 has 13 residues. The CDR3 reads CASQRDQGNTIYF. CDR3 in DNA: TGTGCCTCCCAGCGGGATCAGGGGAACACCATATATTTT.

The chain uses TRBV27 and TRBJ1-1; D may be TRBD1 (6 bases). Germline V gene lookup returns CDR1 MNHEY and CDR2 SMNVEV (reference sequence). The CDR3 extends over 15 amino acids. With 3 bases removed from V and 3 bases from J, the gap between germline ends came to 14 bases. CDR3 DNA sequence: TGTGCCAGCAGTTTGGGTGCAGGGGTGTACACTGAAGCTTTCTTT. Amino acid sequence: CASSLGAGVYTEAFF.

There are many counts of this clonotype. CDR3 nucleotide sequence: TGTGCCAGCAGCTCATCCCTCAGGGGGAATAATTCACCCCTCCACTTT. Its translation: CASSSSLRGNNSPLHF. This chain connects TRBV7-9 to TRBJ1-6; TRBD1 aligns across 7 bases. This CDR3 is built from 16 residues. Looked up from germline, CDR1 is SEHNR and CDR2 is FQNEAQ (reference sequence). The V and J ends lost 4 bases and 5 bases, in that order; junction bases with no gene match: 8.

This chain joins TRBV10-2 and TRBJ1-6, with D possibly being TRBD1 (5 bases). The CDR3 spans 14 residues. Germline CDR1 reads WSHSY; CDR2 reads SAAADI. Trimming left V 9 bases short and J 7 bases short, with 16 bases between. The CDR3 here is CASNPGFRNSPLHF. CDR3 in DNA: TGCGCCAGTAACCCAGGGTTCCGGAATTCACCCCTCCACTTT.

Of note for this clonotype: Sequence at one end of the junction differs from germline and may be a read error. V usage is TRBV19 and J usage is TRBJ1-5; perhaps TRBD1 as D (5 bases). The germline V gene has CDR1 LNHDA and CDR2 SQIVND (reference sequence). This CDR3 spans 13 amino acids. In nucleotides, the CDR3 is TGTGTCAGTAGTAGGCAGGGACCTCAGCCCCAGCATTTT. Translation gives CVSSRQGPQPQHF.

This clonotype was picked up many times. This chain joins TRBV5-1 and TRBJ1-3, with unresolved D. Deletions cut 5 bases from V and 1 base from J, with 13 bases between. Germline V gene data show CDR1 as SGHRS and CDR2 as YFSETQ. This CDR3 spans 15 amino acids. The CDR3 coding sequence is TGCGCCAGCAGTTCAGAGGGAACGTCTGGAAACACCATATATTTT. This codes for CASSSEGTSGNTIYF.

The chain has TRBV7-3 and TRBJ2-7; D remains ambiguous. The ends were cut back, 5 bases at V and 3 bases at J, with 14 bases in the middle. The CDR3 is 14 amino acids. From germline, CDR1 is SGHTA and CDR2 FQGTGA. The CDR3, as DNA: TGTGCCAGCAGCCCCTCCCGTGGGGACTACGAGCAGTACTTC. This sequence encodes CASSPSRGDYEQYF.

The table lists this clonotype with many counts. V is TRBV10-3 and J is TRBJ2-7; tentative D call: TRBD1 (5 bases). CDR1 and CDR2 (germline): ENHRY, SYGVKD. The CDR3 runs to 11 residues. Between the trimmed V and J ends, which lost 10 bases and 5 bases, there was a span of 12 bases. CDR3: CANRKGDEQYF. In nucleotides, the CDR3 is TGTGCCAACCGCAAAGGGGACGAGCAGTACTTC.

The genes are TRBV19 and TRBJ1-6, with TRBD1 as a possible D gene (6 bases). Trimming pared 4 bases from V and 5 bases from J, leaving 21 bases between. The CDR3 has 18 amino acids. CDR1 and CDR2 from the germline V gene are LNHDA and SQIVND (reference sequence). The CDR3 loop reads CASSKFVAQGSNNSPLHF. The CDR3, as DNA: TGTGCCAGTAGTAAGTTCGTCGCCCAGGGGAGTAATAATTCACCCCTCCACTTT.

Many counts were recorded for this clonotype. This chain connects TRBV2 to TRBJ1-2, with 7 bases identical to TRBD1. The CDR3 has 17 residues. Losses at the gene ends were 6 bases for V and 6 bases for J; bases not matched to a gene: 19. Germline CDR1 SNHLY, CDR2 FYNNEI. The CDR3 bases are TGTGCCAGCAGCCCCATCCAACTACTAAGACAGGGACATGGCTACACCTTC. Encoded protein: CASSPIQLLRQGHGYTF.

This clonotype was picked up a small number of times. The chain has TRBV4-1 and TRBJ1-5; 9 bases align to TRBD1. V lost 5 bases, J lost 0 bases, and 11 bases stayed unmatched. Germline CDR1 and CDR2: MGHRA and YSYEKL. The CDR3 has 18 residues. The CDR3 loop reads CASSSGTGRRYSNQPQHF. The CDR3 bases are TGCGCCAGCAGCTCGGGGACAGGGCGAAGATATAGCAATCAGCCCCAGCATTTT.

As regards this clonotype: This may stem from a read error, because a much larger clone lies one nucleotide away. The chain combines TRBV11-2 with TRBJ2-7; D is perhaps TRBD2 (5 bases). Germline V gives CDR1 SGHAT, CDR2 FQNNGV. The CDR3 has 15 residues. Trimming pared 9 bases from V and 7 bases from J, leaving 25 bases between. Here the CDR3 reads CARSPSALASWEQYF. Written as DNA, the CDR3 is TGTGCCAGAAGCCCAAGCGCCCTAGCCAGTTGGGAGCAGTACTTC. The full variable domain, in which reference TRBV11-2 and TRBJ2-7 provide the parts outside the CDR3, is EAGVAQSPRYKIIEKRQSVAFWCNPISGHATLYWYQQILGQGPKLLIQFQNNGVVDDSQLPKDRFSAERLKGVDSTLKIQPAKLEDSAVYLCARSPSALASWEQYFGPGTRLTVT.

The table lists this clonotype with many counts. The rearrangement links TRBV5-1 to TRBJ2-5; D not certain. The V end was cut by 0 bases, the J end by 2 bases, with 8 bases between. Per the germline V gene, CDR1 is SGHRS and CDR2 is YFSETQ. The CDR3 runs 14 residues. CDR3 protein: CASSLAKAQETQYF. CDR3 bases: TGCGCCAGCAGCTTGGCCAAGGCTCAAGAGACCCAGTACTTC.

This clonotype has ten or more counts. The rearrangement joins TRBV12-3 or TRBV12-4 to TRBJ1-1; TRBD1 aligns across 7 bases. The CDR3 totals 15 residues. After removal of 6 bases from V and 5 bases from J, the junction contained 12 bases not matched to a gene. The CDR3 is CASSTKDRFRTEAFF. The CDR3 DNA follows: TGTGCCAGCAGCACTAAGGACAGGTTTCGGACTGAAGCTTTCTTT.

The table lists this clonotype with many counts. The J gene is TRBJ1-5, the V gene TRBV27; D ambiguous. With 4 bases removed from V and 5 bases from J, the gap between germline ends came to 12 bases. The germline CDR1 and CDR2 sequences are MNHEY and SMNVEV (reference sequence). CDR3 size: 14 residues. The chain's CDR3 is CASSYNGPDQPQHF. CDR3 DNA sequence: TGTGCCAGCAGTTACAACGGTCCAGATCAGCCCCAGCATTTT.

The genes are TRBV7-9 and TRBJ1-2; D is undetermined. The germline V gene encodes CDR1 SEHNR and CDR2 FQNEAQ (reference sequence). CDR3 length: 13 residues. V shed 1 base and J shed 9 bases, with 12 bases lying between them. The DNA for the CDR3 is TGTGCCAGCAGCTTAGTTCCCGTCTACAGCTACACCTTC. As protein: CASSLVPVYSYTF.

This clonotype showed up many times. J is TRBJ2-2 and V is TRBV5-1; 11 bases are a match to TRBD1. CDR1 is SGHRS, CDR2 YFSETQ, per germline. Germline trimming cut 4 bases from V and 9 bases from J; bases unmatched to any gene: 8. The CDR3 is 15 amino acids. CDR3 amino acids: CASSPGQGEIRELFF. CDR3 bases: TGCGCCAGCAGCCCGGGACAGGGGGAGATCCGGGAGCTGTTTTTT.